Listed below are T cell receptor beta chains from one sample, sequenced in a study of chemoradiotherapy in HPV16-positive cancers. Sequenced by immunoSEQ multiplex PCR; TCRdb stores in-frame clones only, minus some. This sample yields about 24,000 clones, of which about 90% are seen a single time; about 4.5% belongs to the top ten. The sequences come from blood, collected from a patient who underwent chemoradiotherapy. The source of these receptors is a human donor with HPV-associated anogenital cancer. CDR3s include the opening cysteine and the closing phenylalanine or tryptophan. Fields, in order: V gene, J gene, D gene, CDR3 DNA, CDR3 protein. D genes are given only for firm matches.

V: TRBV11-3; J: TRBJ2-5; D: TRBD2; DNA: TGTGCCAGCGCGGGAGGCACCGGGGAGACCCAGTACTTC; CDR3: CASAGGTGETQYF
V: TRBV7-8; J: TRBJ2-3; D: NA; DNA: TGTGCCAGCAGCTTAGCTAGAGGGACTGTATTT; CDR3: CASSLARGTVF
V: TRBV12-5; J: TRBJ2-7; D: TRBD1; DNA: TGTGCTAGTGGTCCTACAGGGGACTACGAGCAGTACTTC; CDR3: CASGPTGDYEQYF
V: TRBV9; J: TRBJ2-6; D: NA; DNA: TGTGCCAGCAGCGAGGGTTCAGAGGCTGGGGCCAACGTCCTGACTTTC; CDR3: CASSEGSEAGANVLTF
V: TRBV7-9; J: TRBJ2-1; D: TRBD2; DNA: TGTGCCAGCAGCCCCCCTTTTAGCGGGCCCTCCTACAATGAGCAGTTCTTC; CDR3: CASSPPFSGPSYNEQFF
V: TRBV7-9; J: TRBJ2-1; D: TRBD2; DNA: TGTGCCAGCAGCTTAGGCCTAGCGGGAGACAATGAGCAGTTCTTC; CDR3: CASSLGLAGDNEQFF
V: TRBV11-2; J: TRBJ1-6; D: NA; DNA: TGTGCCAGCAGCCATCAGGGCAGGGGAAATTCACCCCTCCACTTT; CDR3: CASSHQGRGNSPLHF
V: TRBV6-1; J: TRBJ1-4; D: NA; DNA: TGTGCCAGCAGGCCGGAGGGAACAACTAATGAAAAACTGTTTTTT; CDR3: CASRPEGTTNEKLFF
V: TRBV7-8; J: TRBJ1-2; D: NA; DNA: TGTGCCAGCAGCTTAGCCCGAGGGGGCTACACCTTC; CDR3: CASSLARGGYTF
V: TRBV7-8; J: TRBJ2-3; D: NA; DNA: TGTGCCAGCAGCCACTCTAAGCTAGCGCCAGATACGCAGTATTTT; CDR3: CASSHSKLAPDTQYF
V: TRBV6-1; J: TRBJ1-5; D: TRBD1; DNA: TGTGCCAGCAGCACAGGGGGCGTGGGACAGCCCCAGCATTTT; CDR3: CASSTGGVGQPQHF
V: TRBV18; J: TRBJ2-1; D: TRBD1; DNA: TGTGCCAGCTCCCCCGGACAGGGCCGGGGTGAGCAGTTCTTC; CDR3: CASSPGQGRGEQFF